This T cell receptor (beta chain) stems from a study of blood T cell repertoires in COVID-19. Background on the study: COVID-19 samples, acute and convalescent, were from the United States, Italy and Spain. In each case, the material was cDNA or gDNA derived from T cells, B-cell-depleted T cells, or PBMCs.

In the original processing: By means of reference gene primer amplification, nucleated cell counts were estimated. Assay: immunoSEQ multiplex PCR; the TCRdb copy retains only in-frame clones and omits some. V, J and clone size are those of that table, while D and trimming were read from the DNA. The sample records fewer than 250,000 clones, around 90% being singletons. The CDR3 spans 15 residues. Followed longitudinally, the Seattle patients had been enrolled during active infection. The V gene is TRBV21-1, the J gene TRBJ1-1. TRBV21-1 is a recognized pseudogene. Sequencing used peripheral blood. The clonotype was recovered from a man in his thirties or forties with COVID-19, enrolled during active disease. This chain's CDR3 is CASSNPGGVGTEAFF. The CDR3 bases are TGTGCCAGCAGCAACCCGGGGGGGGTTGGTACTGAAGCTTTCTTT.